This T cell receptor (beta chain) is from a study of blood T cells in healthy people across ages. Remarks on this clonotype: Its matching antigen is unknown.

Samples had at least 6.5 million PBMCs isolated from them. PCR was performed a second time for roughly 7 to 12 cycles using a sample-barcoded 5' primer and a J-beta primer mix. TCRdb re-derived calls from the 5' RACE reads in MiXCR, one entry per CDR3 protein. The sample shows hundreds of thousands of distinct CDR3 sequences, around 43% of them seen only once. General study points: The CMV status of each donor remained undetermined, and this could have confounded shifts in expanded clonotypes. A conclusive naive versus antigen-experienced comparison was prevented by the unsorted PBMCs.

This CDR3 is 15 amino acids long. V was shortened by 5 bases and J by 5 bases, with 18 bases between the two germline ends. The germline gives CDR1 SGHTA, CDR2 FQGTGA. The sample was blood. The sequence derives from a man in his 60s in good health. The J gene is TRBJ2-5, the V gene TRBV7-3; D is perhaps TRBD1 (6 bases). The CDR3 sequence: CASSPLGAPGETQYF. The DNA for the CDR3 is TGTGCCAGCAGCCCCTTGGGGGCTCCCGGGGAGACCCAGTACTTC.